These 2 T cell receptor beta chains were all obtained from the same sample, sequenced in a study of T cell responses to AZD1222 COVID-19 vaccine. Generated by immunoSEQ multiplex PCR, the TCRdb table keeps only in-frame clones and is missing some. The sample shows about 100,000 clones, around nine tenths of them seen only once. Specimen: peripheral blood, collected on day 0 of AZD1222 vaccination. These TCRs come from an adult in good health.

The V gene is TRBV2, the J gene TRBJ2-3; 7 bases are shared with TRBD1. CDR3 length: 14 amino acids. V dropped 5 bases and J dropped 4; count of bases not matched to a gene: 6. Germline loops: CDR1 SNHLY, CDR2 FYNNEI. The CDR3 bases are TGTGCCAGCAGTACCCGACAGGGAGCAGATACGCAGTATTTT. Its translation: CASSTRQGADTQYF. The entire variable domain, with the rest obtained from reference TRBV2 and TRBJ2-3, is as follows: EPEVTQTPSHQVTQMGQEVILRCVPISNHLYFYWYRQILGQKVEFLVSFYNNEISEKSEIFDDQFSVERPDGSNFTLKIRSTKLEDSAMYFCASSTRQGADTQYFGPGTRLTVL.

This sequence joins TRBV6-5 and TRBJ2-7; 7 positions match TRBD2. From germline, CDR1 is MNHEY and CDR2 SVGAGI. This CDR3 spans 13 amino acids. After removal of 6 bases from V and 4 bases from J, the junction contained 6 bases not matched to a gene. CDR3 amino acids: CASSPRGGYEQYF. DNA for the CDR3: TGTGCCAGCAGCCCGAGGGGAGGGTACGAGCAGTACTTC.